The 19 T cell receptor beta chains presented below share a single source sample, sequenced in a study of blood T cells in healthy people across ages. Primers used in a second PCR of about 6 to 12 cycles were a sample-barcoded 5' primer and a J-beta primer mix. One entry per CDR3 protein results from TCRdb running MiXCR on the 5' RACE reads. Among hundreds of thousands of distinct CDR3 sequences listed, around 25% were seen once. The sample was also reused in another study, on T cells of mothers and their children.

The specimen sequenced was blood. All receptors derive from a boy aged 5-17 years in good health.

This clonotype was counted a few times. The chain couples TRBV5-1 to TRBJ2-5, with TRBD2 identical over 8 bases. Germline CDR1 and CDR2: SGHRS and YFSETQ. CDR3 size: 15 residues. V shed 1 base, J shed 6 bases, and the junction held 8 bases outside the gene matches. This CDR3 reads CASSLRPGLEKTQYF. The CDR3 nucleotides read TGCGCCAGCAGCTTGCGGCCGGGACTAGAGAAGACCCAGTACTTC.

This clonotype was counted only a few times. The chain combines TRBV6-6 with TRBJ2-3; 13 nucleotides agree with TRBD2. The germline V gene has CDR1 MNHNY and CDR2 SVGAGI (reference sequence). This CDR3 has 17 residues. Losses at the gene ends were 6 bases for V and 4 bases for J; bases not matched to a gene: 10. CDR3 region: CASSPPPLAGGSDTQYF. CDR3 nucleotides: TGTGCCAGCAGCCCGCCTCCACTAGCGGGGGGGTCAGATACGCAGTATTTT.

This sequence joins TRBV5-6 and TRBJ2-4; D is undetermined. Germline V gives CDR1 SGHDT, CDR2 YYEEEE. V was cut by 0 bases and J by 0 bases, with 16 bases left in between. This CDR3 is 18 amino acids long. CDR3 bases: TGTGCCAGCAGCTTGGCCCACGAGGCCTCGATAGCCAAAAACATTCAGTACTTC. Translation gives CASSLAHEASIAKNIQYF.

This chain links TRBV5-1 with TRBJ1-1; D gene ambiguous. In germline, CDR1 is SGHRS, CDR2 YFSETQ. Trimming removed 3 bases at V and 3 bases at J, with 9 bases between. The CDR3 is 13 amino acids. CDR3 sequence reads: CASSWTLDTEAFF. As DNA, the CDR3 is TGCGCCAGCAGCTGGACCCTGGACACTGAAGCTTTCTTT.

This clonotype was seen only a few times. V is TRBV20-1 and J is TRBJ2-2; TRBD2 aligns across 10 bases. V was pared by 0 bases and J by 3 bases, with 10 bases of the junction left unmatched. The V gene's germline CDR1 is DFQATT and CDR2 SNEGSKA (reference sequence). The CDR3 covers 18 residues. The CDR3 DNA reads as TGCAGTGCTAGAGATTCAGCGGGAGGGCCCGTCCACACCGGGGAGCTGTTTTTT. Translating gives CSARDSAGGPVHTGELFF.

Details on this clonotype: The junction shows a germline mismatch at one end, possibly a read error. This chain links TRBV12-3 or TRBV12-4 with TRBJ1-1, with D possibly matching TRBD1 (5 bases). The length of the CDR3 is 13 residues. CDR3 sequence: CASRLGEDTEAFF. The DNA of the CDR3 is TGTGCCAGCAGATTAGGGGAAGACACTGAAGCTTTCTTT.

The chain combines TRBV14 with TRBJ2-7; D unclear. This CDR3 contains 13 residues. V was trimmed by 2 bases and J by 0 bases, leaving 5 bases between them. CDR1 is SGHDN, CDR2 FVKESK, per germline. In DNA form, the CDR3 reads TGTGCCAGCAGCCAACTGAGCTCCTACGAGCAGTACTTC. It specifies CASSQLSSYEQYF.

This clonotype appeared a few times. The chain has TRBV12-3 or TRBV12-4 and TRBJ2-7; D possibly uses TRBD1 or TRBD2 (5 bases each). The V and J ends lost 5 bases and 6 bases respectively, with 11 bases between them. This CDR3 region has 12 residues. The CDR3 DNA reads as TGTGCCAGCAGTCTGGGGACCGTCGAGCAGTACTTC. Amino acids: CASSLGTVEQYF.

This chain connects TRBV25-1 to TRBJ2-2; 8 bases map to TRBD2. The CDR3 is 15 amino acids. V gave up 1 base and J gave up 5 bases; unmatched junction bases: 3. Germline loops: CDR1 MGHDK, CDR2 SYGVNS. The CDR3 region has the DNA TGTGCCAGCAGTGAATCCAGCGGGGGAACCGGGGAGCTGTTTTTT. Translation: CASSESSGGTGELFF.

J is TRBJ2-7 and V is TRBV29-1, with 12 bases matching TRBD2. V lost 4 bases and J lost 0; bases outside the gene matches: 1. The CDR3 has 14 amino acids. The V gene's germline CDR1 is SQVTM and CDR2 ANQGSEA. CDR3 loop: CSVGTSGDSYEQYF. In nucleotides, the CDR3 is TGCAGCGTTGGGACTAGCGGGGACTCCTACGAGCAGTACTTC.

This sequence joins TRBV20-1 and TRBJ2-1; TRBD2 matches 7 bases. The CDR3 loop spans 15 amino acids. V gave up 3 bases and J gave up 8 bases; unmatched junction bases: 13. CDR1 and CDR2 (germline): DFQATT, SNEGSKA (reference sequence). This CDR3 reads CSASAGGSNWDEQFF. DNA for the CDR3: TGCAGTGCTAGTGCAGGCGGGAGTAACTGGGATGAGCAGTTCTTC.

As to this clonotype: The junction departs from germline at one end; a sequencing error may be responsible. This chain uses TRBV11-3 with TRBJ2-3; TRBD2 agrees at 9 bases. This CDR3 has 19 residues. Germline values: CDR1 SGHNT, CDR2 YENEEA. CDR3 bases: TGTGCCAGCAGCTTAGTTAGCGGGGGCGCAGGGGGGGGCACAGATACGCGGTATTTT. Translating gives CASSLVSGGAGGGTDTRYF.

This clonotype was counted a few times. V is TRBV13 and J is TRBJ2-5; D assignment may be TRBD1 or TRBD2 (6 bases each). Near its end, the DNA agrees better with TRBJ2-1, so the J call may be wrong. Germline CDR1 reads PRHDT; CDR2 reads FYEKMQ (reference sequence). The CDR3 is 18 amino acids. CDR3 loop: CASTLTSAGQTEGDEQFF. The CDR3, as DNA: TGTGCCAGCACTTTGACTTCTGCGGGACAAACAGAAGGGGATGAGCAGTTCTTC.

The V call is TRBV11-2, the J call TRBJ2-3; tentatively, D is TRBD1 (6 bases). The V gene's germline CDR1 is SGHAT and CDR2 FQNNGV. This CDR3 comprises 14 residues. The V gene lost 5 bases and the J gene lost 8 bases, with 17 bases spanning the gap. DNA for the CDR3: TGTGCCAGCAGCCCTCTTCAGGGGCCTGGTACGCAGTATTTT. It translates to CASSPLQGPGTQYF.

The chain links TRBV11-1 to TRBJ2-7; 7 bases agree with TRBD2. The J call may be in error: the DNA end matches TRBJ2-1 better. Germline V gene lookup returns CDR1 SGHAT and CDR2 FQDESV (reference sequence). CDR3 length: 14 residues. CDR3 sequence: CASSSPGGAGEQFF. For the CDR3, the DNA is TGTGCCAGCAGCTCACCGGGGGGAGCGGGTGAGCAGTTCTTC.

The rearrangement uses TRBV9 and TRBJ2-4; D is unresolved. The CDR3 is 15 amino acids. Between the trimmed V and J ends, which lost 1 base and 9 bases, there was a span of 17 bases. CDR1 is SGDLS and CDR2 is YYNGEE in the germline V gene. The CDR3 DNA is TGTGCCAGCAGCGTAATCGATGATAGCTGGGGCATTCAGTACTTC. It translates to CASSVIDDSWGIQYF.

This clonotype was seen more than once but under ten times. V gene TRBV12-3 or TRBV12-4 combines with J gene TRBJ1-4; TRBD1 is a possible D gene (5 bases). V was pared by 1 base and J by 5 bases, with 8 bases between. The CDR3 sequence is 14 residues long. CDR3 DNA sequence: TGTGCCAGCAGTTTAGACAGGTTGAATGAAAAACTGTTTTTT. This translates into CASSLDRLNEKLFF.

This clonotype was counted between two and nine times. J is TRBJ2-1 and V is TRBV27; weak D call: TRBD1 (6 bases). The CDR3 contains 15 residues. Germline values: CDR1 MNHEY, CDR2 SMNVEV (reference sequence). V lost 1 base to trimming and J lost 8 bases, with 15 bases between them. CDR3 bases: TGTGCCAGCAGTTTATTTGGGACAACCACCGATGAGCAGTTCTTC. Protein: CASSLFGTTTDEQFF.

In regard to this clonotype: At one end the junction does not follow the germline gene, possibly because of a read error. This sequence joins TRBV5-4 and TRBJ2-3; D ambiguous. Germline CDR1 and CDR2: SGHNT and YYREEE (reference sequence). The CDR3 contains 16 residues. The CDR3 region is CASGLAAYSSSDTQYF. As DNA, the CDR3 is TGTGCCAGCGGCTTGGCCGCGTATTCTAGTTCAGATACGCAGTATTTT.